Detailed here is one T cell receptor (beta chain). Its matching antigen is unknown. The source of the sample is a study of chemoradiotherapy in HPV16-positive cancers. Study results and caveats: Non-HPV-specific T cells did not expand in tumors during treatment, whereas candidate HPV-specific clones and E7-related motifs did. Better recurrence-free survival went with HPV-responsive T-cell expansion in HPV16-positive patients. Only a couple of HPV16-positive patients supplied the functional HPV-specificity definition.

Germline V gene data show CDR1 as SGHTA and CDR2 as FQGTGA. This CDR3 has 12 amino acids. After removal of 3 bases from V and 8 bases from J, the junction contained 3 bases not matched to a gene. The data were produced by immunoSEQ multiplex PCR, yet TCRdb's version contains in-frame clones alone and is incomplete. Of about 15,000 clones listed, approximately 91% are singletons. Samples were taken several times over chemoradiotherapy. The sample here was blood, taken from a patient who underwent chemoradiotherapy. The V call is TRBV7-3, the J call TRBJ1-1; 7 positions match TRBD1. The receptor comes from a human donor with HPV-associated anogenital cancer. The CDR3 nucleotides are TGTGCCAGCAGCTTGTCGACAGGGGAAGCTTTCTTT. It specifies CASSLSTGEAFF.